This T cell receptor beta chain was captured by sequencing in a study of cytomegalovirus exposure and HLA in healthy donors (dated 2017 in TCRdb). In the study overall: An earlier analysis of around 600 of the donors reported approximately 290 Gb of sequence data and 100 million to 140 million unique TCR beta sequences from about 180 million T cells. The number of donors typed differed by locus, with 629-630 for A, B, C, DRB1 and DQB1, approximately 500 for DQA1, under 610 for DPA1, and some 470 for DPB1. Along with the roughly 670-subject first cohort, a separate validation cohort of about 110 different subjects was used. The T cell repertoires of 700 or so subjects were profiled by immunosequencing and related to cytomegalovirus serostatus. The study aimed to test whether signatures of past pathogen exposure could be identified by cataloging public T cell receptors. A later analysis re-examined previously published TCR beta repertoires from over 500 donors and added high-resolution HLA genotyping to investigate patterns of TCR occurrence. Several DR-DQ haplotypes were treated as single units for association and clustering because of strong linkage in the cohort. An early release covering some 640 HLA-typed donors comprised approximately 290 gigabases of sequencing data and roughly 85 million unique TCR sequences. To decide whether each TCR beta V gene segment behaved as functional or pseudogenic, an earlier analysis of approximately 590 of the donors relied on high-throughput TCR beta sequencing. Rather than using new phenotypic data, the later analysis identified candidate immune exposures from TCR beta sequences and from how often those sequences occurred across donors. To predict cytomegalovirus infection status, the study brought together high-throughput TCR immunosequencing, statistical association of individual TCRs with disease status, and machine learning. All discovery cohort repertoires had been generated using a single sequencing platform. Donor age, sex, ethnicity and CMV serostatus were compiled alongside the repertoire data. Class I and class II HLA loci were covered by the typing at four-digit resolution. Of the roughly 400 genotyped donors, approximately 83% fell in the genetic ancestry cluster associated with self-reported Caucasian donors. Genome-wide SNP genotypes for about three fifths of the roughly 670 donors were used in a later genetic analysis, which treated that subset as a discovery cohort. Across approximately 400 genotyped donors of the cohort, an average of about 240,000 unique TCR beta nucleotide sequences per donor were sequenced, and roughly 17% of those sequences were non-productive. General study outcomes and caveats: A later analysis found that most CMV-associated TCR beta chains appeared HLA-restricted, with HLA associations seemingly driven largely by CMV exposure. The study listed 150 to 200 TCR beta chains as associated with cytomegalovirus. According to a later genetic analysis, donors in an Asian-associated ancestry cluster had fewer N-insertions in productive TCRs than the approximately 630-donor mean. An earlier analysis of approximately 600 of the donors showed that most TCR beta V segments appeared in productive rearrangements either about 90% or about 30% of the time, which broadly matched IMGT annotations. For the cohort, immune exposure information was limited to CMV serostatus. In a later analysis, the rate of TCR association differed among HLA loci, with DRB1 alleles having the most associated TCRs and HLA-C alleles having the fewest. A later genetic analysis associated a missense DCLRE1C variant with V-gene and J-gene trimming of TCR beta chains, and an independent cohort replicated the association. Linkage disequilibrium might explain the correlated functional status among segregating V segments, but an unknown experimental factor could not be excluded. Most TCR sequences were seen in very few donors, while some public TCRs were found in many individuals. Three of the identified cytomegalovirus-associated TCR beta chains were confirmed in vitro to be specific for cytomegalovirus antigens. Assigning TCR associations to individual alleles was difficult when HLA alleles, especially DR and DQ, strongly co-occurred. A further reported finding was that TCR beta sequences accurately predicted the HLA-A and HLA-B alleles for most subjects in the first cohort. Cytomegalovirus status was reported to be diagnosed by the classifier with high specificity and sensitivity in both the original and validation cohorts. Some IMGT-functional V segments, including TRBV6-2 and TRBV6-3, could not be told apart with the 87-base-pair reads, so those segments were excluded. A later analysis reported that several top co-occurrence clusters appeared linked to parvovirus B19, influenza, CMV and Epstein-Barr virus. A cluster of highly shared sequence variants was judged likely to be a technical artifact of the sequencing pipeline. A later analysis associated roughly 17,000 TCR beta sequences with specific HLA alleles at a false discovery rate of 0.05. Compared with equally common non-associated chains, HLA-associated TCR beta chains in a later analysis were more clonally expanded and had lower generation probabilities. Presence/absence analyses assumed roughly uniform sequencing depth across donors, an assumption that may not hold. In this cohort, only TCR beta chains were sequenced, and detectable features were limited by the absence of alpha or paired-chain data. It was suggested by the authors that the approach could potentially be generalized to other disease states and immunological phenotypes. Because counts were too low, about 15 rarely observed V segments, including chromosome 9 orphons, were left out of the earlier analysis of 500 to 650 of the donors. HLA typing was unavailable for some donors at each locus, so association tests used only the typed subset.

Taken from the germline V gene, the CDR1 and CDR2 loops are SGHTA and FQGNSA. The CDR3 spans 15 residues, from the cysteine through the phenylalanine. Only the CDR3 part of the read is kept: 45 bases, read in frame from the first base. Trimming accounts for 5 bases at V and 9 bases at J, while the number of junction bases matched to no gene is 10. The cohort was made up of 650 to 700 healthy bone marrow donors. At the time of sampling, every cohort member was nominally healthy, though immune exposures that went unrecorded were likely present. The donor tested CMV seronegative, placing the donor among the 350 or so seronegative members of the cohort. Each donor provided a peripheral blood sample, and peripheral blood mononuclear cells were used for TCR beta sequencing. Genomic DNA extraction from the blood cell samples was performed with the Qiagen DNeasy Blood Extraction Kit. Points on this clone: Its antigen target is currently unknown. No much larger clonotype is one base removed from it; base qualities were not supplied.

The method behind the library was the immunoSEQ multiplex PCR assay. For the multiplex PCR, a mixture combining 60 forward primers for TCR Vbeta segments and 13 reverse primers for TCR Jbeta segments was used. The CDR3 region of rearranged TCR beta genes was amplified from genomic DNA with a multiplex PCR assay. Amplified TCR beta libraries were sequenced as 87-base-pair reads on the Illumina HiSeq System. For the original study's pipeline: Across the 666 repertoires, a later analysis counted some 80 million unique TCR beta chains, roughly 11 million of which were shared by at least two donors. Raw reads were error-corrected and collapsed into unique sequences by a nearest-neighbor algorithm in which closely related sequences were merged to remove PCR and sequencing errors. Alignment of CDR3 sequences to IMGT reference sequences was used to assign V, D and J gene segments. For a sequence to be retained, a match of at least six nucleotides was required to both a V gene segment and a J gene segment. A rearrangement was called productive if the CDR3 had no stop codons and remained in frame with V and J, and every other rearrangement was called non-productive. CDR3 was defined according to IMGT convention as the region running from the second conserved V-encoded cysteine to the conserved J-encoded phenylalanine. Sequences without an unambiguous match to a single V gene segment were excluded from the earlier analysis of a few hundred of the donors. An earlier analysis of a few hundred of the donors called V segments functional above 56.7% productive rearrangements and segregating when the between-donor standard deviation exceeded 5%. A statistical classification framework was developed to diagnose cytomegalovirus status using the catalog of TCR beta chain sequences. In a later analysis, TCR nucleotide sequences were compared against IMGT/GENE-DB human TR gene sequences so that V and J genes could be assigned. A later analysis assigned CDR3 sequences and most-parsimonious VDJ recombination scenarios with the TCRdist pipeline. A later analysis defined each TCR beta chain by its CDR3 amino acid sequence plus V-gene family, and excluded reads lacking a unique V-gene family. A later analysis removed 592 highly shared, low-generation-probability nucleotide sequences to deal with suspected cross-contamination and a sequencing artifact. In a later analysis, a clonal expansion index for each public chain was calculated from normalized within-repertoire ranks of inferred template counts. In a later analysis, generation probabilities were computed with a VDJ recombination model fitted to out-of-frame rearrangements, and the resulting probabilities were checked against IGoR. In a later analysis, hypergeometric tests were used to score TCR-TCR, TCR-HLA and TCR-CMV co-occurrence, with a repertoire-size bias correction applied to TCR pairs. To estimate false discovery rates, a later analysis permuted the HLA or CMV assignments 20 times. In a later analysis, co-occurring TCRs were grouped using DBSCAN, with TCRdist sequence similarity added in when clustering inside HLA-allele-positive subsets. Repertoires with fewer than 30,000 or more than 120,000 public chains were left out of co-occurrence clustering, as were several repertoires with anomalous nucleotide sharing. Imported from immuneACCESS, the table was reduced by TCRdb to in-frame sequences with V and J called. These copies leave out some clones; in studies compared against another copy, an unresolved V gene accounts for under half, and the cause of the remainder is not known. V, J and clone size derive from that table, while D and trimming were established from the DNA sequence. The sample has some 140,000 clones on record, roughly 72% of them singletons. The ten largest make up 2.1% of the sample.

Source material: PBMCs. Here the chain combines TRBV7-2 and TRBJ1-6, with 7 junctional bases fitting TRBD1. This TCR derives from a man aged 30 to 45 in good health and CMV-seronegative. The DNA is TGTGCCAGCAGCCACGGACAGGCTGCGGGTTCACCCCTCCACTTT. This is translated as CASSHGQAAGSPLHF.